The 9 T cell receptor beta chains reported below all come from one sample, sequenced in a study of graft-versus-host responses after intestinal transplantation. Measured with immunoSEQ multiplex PCR; TCRdb has only the in-frame clones, and not every one. Of 85,000 to 110,000 clones listed, 80% to 95% were seen once; the top ten hold 0.95% to 1.5%. No cognate antigen is known for these TCRs. The specimen comprised unstimulated CD8+ T cells sorted from spleen or lymph node cells, sampled before intestinal transplant. These receptors were taken from a human donor who received an intestinal transplant.

This chain uses TRBV27 with TRBJ1-2; D uncertain. The CDR3 sequence is 13 residues long. V was pared by 6 bases and J by 7 bases, with 15 bases between. CDR1 is MNHEY and CDR2 is SMNVEV in the germline V gene (reference sequence). CDR3 sequence: CASSQNRLSGYTF. CDR3 in DNA: TGTGCCAGCAGCCAAAATAGACTGAGTGGCTACACCTTC.

The CDR3 protein is CASSLRAGDRETYNEQFF. The CDR3 DNA reads as TGTGCCAGCAGCTTGAGAGCGGGCGACAGGGAGACCTACAATGAGCAGTTCTTC. The chain recombines TRBV7-3 with TRBJ2-1; TRBD1 is a possible D gene (7 bases). V gave up 3 bases and J gave up 2 bases, with 20 bases separating them. CDR3 size: 18 residues. Germline V gene sequence: CDR1 SGHTA, CDR2 FQGTGA.

This CDR3 reads CASSELLVTHQPPHTEAFF. Here the CDR3 DNA reads TGTGCCAGCAGTGAATTATTGGTGACACATCAACCACCACACACTGAAGCTTTCTTT. The chain joins TRBV6-1 to TRBJ1-1; D is unclear. The germline V and J ends were trimmed by 2 bases and 3 bases, with 25 bases remaining between them. This CDR3 comprises 19 residues. In germline, CDR1 is MNHNS, CDR2 SASEGT.

This clone occurred once. V usage is TRBV23-1 and J usage is TRBJ2-1; D is perhaps TRBD2 (6 bases). TRBV23-1 is treated as an ORF (open reading frame) with a function not yet certain. CDR3 length equals 16 residues. With 2 bases removed from V and 1 base from J, the gap between germline ends came to 12 bases. CDR3 in amino acids: CASSQITSTSYNEQFF. The CDR3, as DNA: TGCGCCAGCAGTCAAATTACTAGCACATCCTACAATGAGCAGTTCTTC.

The J gene is TRBJ2-1, the V gene TRBV11-1, with 10 bases identical to TRBD1. The germline CDR1 and CDR2 sequences are SGHAT and FQDESV (reference sequence). The CDR3 covers 16 residues. The V gene end was trimmed by 5 bases and the J gene end by 8 bases; junction bases not matched to a gene: 12. The CDR3 loop reads CASSQVGQGTVDEQFF. The CDR3 DNA reads TGTGCCAGCAGCCAGGTGGGACAGGGGACGGTCGATGAGCAGTTCTTC. Full variable domain (missing parts from reference TRBV11-1 and TRBJ2-1): EAEVAQSPRYKITEKSQAVAFWCDPISGHATLYWYRQILGQGPELLVQFQDESVVDDSQLPKDRFSAERLKGVDSTLKIQPAELGDSAMYLCASSQVGQGTVDEQFFGPGTRLTVL.

The rearrangement uses TRBV4-1 and TRBJ1-1; D gene ambiguous. V lost 0 bases, J lost 7 bases, and 15 bases lay in between. Germline V gene sequence: CDR1 MGHRA, CDR2 YSYEKL. The length of the CDR3 is 15 residues. The CDR3 loop reads CASSQDNRGILEAFF. The CDR3 DNA sequence: TGCGCCAGCAGCCAAGATAATAGAGGGATACTTGAAGCTTTCTTT.

The chain recombines TRBV6-6 with TRBJ2-7; D might be TRBD1 or TRBD2, each matching 5 bases. The germline V gene encodes CDR1 MNHNY and CDR2 SVGAGI (reference sequence). The V end lost 0 bases, the J end lost 3 bases, and 12 bases lay between the germline ends. The CDR3 is made up of 15 amino acids. CDR3 nucleotide sequence: TGTGCCAGCAGTTACTCTCGGGACCCCGTCTACGAGCAGTACTTC. Amino acid sequence: CASSYSRDPVYEQYF.

The chain carries TRBV9 and TRBJ2-2; D not resolved. Trimming stripped 4 bases from V and 5 bases from J, with 6 bases between. The CDR3 has 12 residues. CDR1 is SGDLS, CDR2 YYNGEE, per germline. CDR3 loop: CASSPTTGELFF. CDR3 nucleotide sequence: TGTGCCAGCAGCCCCACGACCGGGGAGCTGTTTTTT.

This chain uses TRBV7-9 with TRBJ1-6; TRBD1 is a possible D gene (5 bases). CDR3 size: 16 residues. Germline values: CDR1 SEHNR, CDR2 FQNEAQ (reference sequence). V was shortened by 6 bases and J by 6 bases, with 18 bases between the two germline ends. CDR3 protein: CASRPSGDGINSPLHF. Here the CDR3 DNA reads TGTGCCAGCAGACCTTCGGGGGACGGTATTAATTCACCCCTCCACTTT.